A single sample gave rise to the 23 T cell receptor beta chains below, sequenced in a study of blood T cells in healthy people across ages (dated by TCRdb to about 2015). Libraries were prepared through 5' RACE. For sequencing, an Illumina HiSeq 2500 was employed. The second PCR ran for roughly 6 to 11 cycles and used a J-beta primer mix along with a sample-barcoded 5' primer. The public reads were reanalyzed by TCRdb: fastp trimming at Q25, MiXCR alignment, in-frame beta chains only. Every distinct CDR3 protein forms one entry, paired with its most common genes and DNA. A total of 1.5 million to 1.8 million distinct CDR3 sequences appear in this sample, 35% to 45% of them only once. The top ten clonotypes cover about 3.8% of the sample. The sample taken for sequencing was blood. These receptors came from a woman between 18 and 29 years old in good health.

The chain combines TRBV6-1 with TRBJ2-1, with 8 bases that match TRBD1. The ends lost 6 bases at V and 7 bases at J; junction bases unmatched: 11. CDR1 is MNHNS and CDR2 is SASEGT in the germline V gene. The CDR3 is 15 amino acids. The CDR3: CASRTTTGAMNEQFF. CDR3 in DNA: TGTGCCAGCAGGACCACGACAGGGGCGATGAATGAGCAGTTCTTC.

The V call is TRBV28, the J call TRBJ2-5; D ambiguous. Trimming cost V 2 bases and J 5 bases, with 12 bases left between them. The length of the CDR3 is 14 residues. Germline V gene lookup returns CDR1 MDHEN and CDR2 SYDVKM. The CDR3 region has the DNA TGTGCCAGCAGTTTAGTCGCAAGGTGGGAGACCCAGTACTTC. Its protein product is CASSLVARWETQYF. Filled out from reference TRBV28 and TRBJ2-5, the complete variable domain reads DVKVTQSSRYLVKRTGEKVFLECVQDMDHENMFWYRQDPGLGLRLIYFSYDVKMKEKGDIPEGYSVSREKKERFSLILESASTNQTSMYLCASSLVARWETQYFGPGTRLLVL.

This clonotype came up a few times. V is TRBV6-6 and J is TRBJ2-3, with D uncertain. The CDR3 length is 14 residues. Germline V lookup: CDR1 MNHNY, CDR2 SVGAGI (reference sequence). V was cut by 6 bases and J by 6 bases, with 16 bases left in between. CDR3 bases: TGTGCCAGCAGCCCGTATAGGGTCGAGGATACGCAGTATTTT. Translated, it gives CASSPYRVEDTQYF.

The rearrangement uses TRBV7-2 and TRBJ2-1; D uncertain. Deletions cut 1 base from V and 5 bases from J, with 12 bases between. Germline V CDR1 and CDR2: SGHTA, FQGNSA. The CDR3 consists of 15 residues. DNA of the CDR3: TGTGCCAGCAGCTTAGTCCGAAGGAAAAACAATGAGCAGTTCTTC. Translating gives CASSLVRRKNNEQFF.

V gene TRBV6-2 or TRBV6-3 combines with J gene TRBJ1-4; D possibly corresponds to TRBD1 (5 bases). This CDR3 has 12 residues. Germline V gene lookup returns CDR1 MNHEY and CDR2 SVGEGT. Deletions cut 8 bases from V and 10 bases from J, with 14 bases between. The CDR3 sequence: CASGGTARKLFF. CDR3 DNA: TGTGCCAGCGGTGGGACGGCGCGAAAACTGTTTTTT.

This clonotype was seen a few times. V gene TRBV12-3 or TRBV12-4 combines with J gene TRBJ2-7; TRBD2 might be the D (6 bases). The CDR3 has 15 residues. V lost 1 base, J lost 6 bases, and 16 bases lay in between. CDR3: CASSLEAGTPLEQYF. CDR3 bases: TGTGCCAGCAGTTTAGAGGCGGGGACCCCCCTCGAGCAGTACTTC.

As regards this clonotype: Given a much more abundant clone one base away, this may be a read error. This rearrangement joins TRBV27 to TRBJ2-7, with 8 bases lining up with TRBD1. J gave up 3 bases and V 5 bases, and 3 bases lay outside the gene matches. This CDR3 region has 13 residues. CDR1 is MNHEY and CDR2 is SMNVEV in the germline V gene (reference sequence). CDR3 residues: CASSRTGHYEQYF. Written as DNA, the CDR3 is TGTGCCAGCAGTCGGACAGGGCACTACGAGCAGTACTTC.

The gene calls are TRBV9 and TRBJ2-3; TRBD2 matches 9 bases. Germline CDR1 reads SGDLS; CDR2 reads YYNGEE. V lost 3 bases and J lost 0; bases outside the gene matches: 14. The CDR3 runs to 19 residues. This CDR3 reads CASSGRLADGSSSTDTQYF. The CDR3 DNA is TGTGCCAGCAGCGGTCGACTAGCGGACGGCTCCAGCAGCACAGATACGCAGTATTTT.

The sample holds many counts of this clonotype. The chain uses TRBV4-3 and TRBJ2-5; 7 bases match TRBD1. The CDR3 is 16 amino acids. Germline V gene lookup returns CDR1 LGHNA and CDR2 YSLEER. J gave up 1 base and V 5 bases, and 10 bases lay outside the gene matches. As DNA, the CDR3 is TGCGCCAGCAGCGAAGTGGGACAGCGATCCCAAGAGACCCAGTACTTC. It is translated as CASSEVGQRSQETQYF.

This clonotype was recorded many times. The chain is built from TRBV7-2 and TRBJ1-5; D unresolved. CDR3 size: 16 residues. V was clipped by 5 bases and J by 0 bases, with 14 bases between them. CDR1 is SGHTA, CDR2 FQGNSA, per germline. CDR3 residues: CASSLQSGVSNQPQHF. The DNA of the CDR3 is TGTGCCAGCAGCCTGCAGTCCGGCGTTAGCAATCAGCCCCAGCATTTT.

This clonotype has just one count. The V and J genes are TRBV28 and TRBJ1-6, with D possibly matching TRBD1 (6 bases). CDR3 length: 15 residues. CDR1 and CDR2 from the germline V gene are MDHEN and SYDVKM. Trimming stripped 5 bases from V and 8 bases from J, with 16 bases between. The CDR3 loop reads CASSLEAGVHSPLHF. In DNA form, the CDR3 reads TGTGCCAGCAGTCTGGAGGCAGGGGTGCATTCACCCCTCCACTTT.

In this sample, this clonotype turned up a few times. The CDR3 sequence: CASSLARSTGTASTDTQYF. CDR3 sequence (DNA): TGTGCCAGCAGCTTAGCTAGATCGACCGGGACAGCTAGCACAGATACGCAGTATTTT. V usage is TRBV7-9 and J usage is TRBJ2-3; TRBD1 matches 7 bases. V shed 0 bases, J shed 0 bases, and the junction held 12 bases outside the gene matches. Germline-derived CDR1 and CDR2 are SEHNR and FQNEAQ (reference sequence). The CDR3 has 19 residues.

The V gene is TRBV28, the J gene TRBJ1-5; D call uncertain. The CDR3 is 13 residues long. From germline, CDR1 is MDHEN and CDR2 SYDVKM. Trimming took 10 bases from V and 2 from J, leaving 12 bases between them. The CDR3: CAIQFRGNQPQHF. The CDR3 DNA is TGTGCCATTCAGTTTAGGGGCAATCAGCCCCAGCATTTT. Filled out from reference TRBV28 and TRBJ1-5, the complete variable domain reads DVKVTQSSRYLVKRTGEKVFLECVQDMDHENMFWYRQDPGLGLRLIYFSYDVKMKEKGDIPEGYSVSREKKERFSLILESASTNQTSMYLCAIQFRGNQPQHFGDGTRLSIL.

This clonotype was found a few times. The CDR3 reads CSAGQGADSYGYTF. CDR3 in DNA: TGCAGCGCTGGACAGGGGGCTGATAGCTATGGCTACACCTTC. The chain joins TRBV29-1 to TRBJ1-2, with TRBD1 identical over 11 bases. The CDR3 is 14 residues long. Germline values: CDR1 SQVTM, CDR2 ANQGSEA. Losses at the gene ends were 7 bases for V and 4 bases for J; bases not matched to a gene: 8.

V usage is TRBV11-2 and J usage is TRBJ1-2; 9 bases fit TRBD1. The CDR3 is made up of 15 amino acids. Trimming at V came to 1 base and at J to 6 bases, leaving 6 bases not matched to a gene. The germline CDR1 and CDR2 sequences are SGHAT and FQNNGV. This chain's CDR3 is CASSLARTGVDGYTF. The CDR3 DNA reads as TGTGCCAGCAGCTTAGCTCGGACAGGGGTCGATGGCTACACCTTC.

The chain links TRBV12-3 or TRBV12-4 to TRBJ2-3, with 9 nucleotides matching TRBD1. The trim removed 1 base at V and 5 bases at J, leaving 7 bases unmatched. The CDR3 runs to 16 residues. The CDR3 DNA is TGTGCCAGCAGTTTAGTGACAGGGGGGAGGCAAGATACGCAGTATTTT. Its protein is CASSLVTGGRQDTQYF.

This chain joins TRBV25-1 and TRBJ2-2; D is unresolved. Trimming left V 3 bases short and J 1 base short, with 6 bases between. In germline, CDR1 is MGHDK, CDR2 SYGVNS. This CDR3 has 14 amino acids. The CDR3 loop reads CASSEKQNTGELFF. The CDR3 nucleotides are TGTGCCAGCAGTGAGAAACAGAACACCGGGGAGCTGTTTTTT. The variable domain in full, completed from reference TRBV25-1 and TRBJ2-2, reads EADIYQTPRYLVIGTGKKITLECSQTMGHDKMYWYQQDPGMELHLIHYSYGVNSTEKGDLSSESTVSRIRTEHFPLTLESARPSHTSQYLCASSEKQNTGELFFGEGSRLTVL.

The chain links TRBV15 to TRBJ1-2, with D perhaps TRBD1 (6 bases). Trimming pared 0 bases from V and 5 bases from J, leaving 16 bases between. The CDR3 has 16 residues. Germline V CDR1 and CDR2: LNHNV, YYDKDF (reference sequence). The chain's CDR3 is CATSREGGRGFYGYTF. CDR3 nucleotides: TGTGCCACCAGCAGAGAGGGGGGCAGGGGATTTTATGGCTACACCTTC.

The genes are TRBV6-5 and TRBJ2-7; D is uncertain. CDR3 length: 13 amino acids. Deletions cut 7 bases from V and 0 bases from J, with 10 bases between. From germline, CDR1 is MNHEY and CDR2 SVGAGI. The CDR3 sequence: CASMVPGSYEQYF. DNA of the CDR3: TGTGCCAGCATGGTCCCCGGCTCCTACGAGCAGTACTTC.

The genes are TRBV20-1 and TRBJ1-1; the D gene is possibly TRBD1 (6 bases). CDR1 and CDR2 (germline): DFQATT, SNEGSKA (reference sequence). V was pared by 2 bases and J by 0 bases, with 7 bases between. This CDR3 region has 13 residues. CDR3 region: CSARRDMNTEAFF. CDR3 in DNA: TGCAGTGCTAGAAGGGACATGAACACTGAAGCTTTCTTT.

The DNA of the CDR3 is TGTGCCAGCAGCGGAAGACTAGCCGGAGGGGTCGATGAGCAGTACTTC. Translated, it gives CASSGRLAGGVDEQYF. V gene TRBV9 combines with J gene TRBJ2-7, with 7 bases lining up with TRBD2. V lost 3 bases to trimming and J lost 7 bases; unmatched junction nucleotides: 16. Germline CDR1 and CDR2: SGDLS and YYNGEE. The length of the CDR3 is 16 residues.

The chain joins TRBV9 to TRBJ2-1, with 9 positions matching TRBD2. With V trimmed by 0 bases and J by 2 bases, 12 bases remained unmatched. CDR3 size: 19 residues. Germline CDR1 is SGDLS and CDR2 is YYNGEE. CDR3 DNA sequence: TGTGCCAGCAGCGTAGAGGGGGTGAGAATAGCGGGAGCCTACAATGAGCAGTTCTTC. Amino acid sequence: CASSVEGVRIAGAYNEQFF.

The CDR3 DNA reads TGTGCCAGCTCACCGTCCCTGGAGCTTGGAGAAAAACTGTTTTTT. This encodes CASSPSLELGEKLFF. The rearrangement uses TRBV18 and TRBJ1-4, with D unclear. This CDR3 is built from 15 residues. CDR1 and CDR2 (germline): KGHSH, LQKENI. Trimming took 3 bases from V and 8 from J, leaving 16 bases between them.